These 16 T cell receptor beta chains were all obtained from the same sample, sequenced in a study of blood T cell repertoires in COVID-19. Only in-frame clones appear in the TCRdb table, and some are missing; sequencing was by immunoSEQ multiplex PCR. The sample lists hundreds of thousands of clones, roughly nine tenths seen once, with about 8.4% in the top ten. The source material was PBMCs or T cells enriched from blood (not recorded which). The source is a woman in her twenties or thirties who had recovered from COVID-19.

This clone was counted between two and nine times. The CDR3, as DNA: TGTGCCAGCAGCCCCCGAGAGGGGGTGAACACCGGGGAGCTGTTTTTT. Amino acids: CASSPREGVNTGELFF. The gene calls are TRBV4-2 and TRBJ2-2, with a tentative D call TRBD1 (6 bases). The CDR3 consists of 16 residues. Trimming shortened V by 4 bases and J by 1 base, and 13 bases separated the two germline ends. In germline, CDR1 is LGHNA, CDR2 YNFKEQ.

The V gene is TRBV19, the J gene TRBJ2-1; 9 bases align to TRBD2. V was clipped by 3 bases and J by 3 bases; unmatched bases: 12. CDR1 is LNHDA and CDR2 is SQIVND in the germline V gene (reference sequence). The CDR3 is 18 amino acids. Here the CDR3 DNA reads TGTGCCAGTAGTATTGGGTTCGCTAGCGGGATTAGCTACAATGAGCAGTTCTTC. Translation: CASSIGFASGISYNEQFF.

The gene calls are TRBV28 and TRBJ1-1, with TRBD1 as a possible D gene (6 bases). In germline, CDR1 is MDHEN, CDR2 SYDVKM. The CDR3 extends over 13 amino acids. Trimming stripped 6 bases from V and 1 base from J, with 9 bases between. As DNA, the CDR3 is TGTGCCAGCAGAAAACAGGGGAACACTGAAGCTTTCTTT. Translating gives CASRKQGNTEAFF.

In the case of this clone: This same CDR3 is encoded by further DNA sequences in the sample. The CDR3: CASSPGQGYGYTF. The CDR3 DNA reads TGTGCCAGCAGTCCCGGGCAGGGCTATGGCTACACCTTC. The V gene is TRBV12-3 or TRBV12-4, the J gene TRBJ1-2, with D possibly TRBD1 on 5 matching bases. V was pared by 5 bases and J by 4 bases, with 11 bases between. This CDR3 region has 13 residues.

V and J are TRBV6-5 and TRBJ2-7; TRBD1 aligns across 11 bases. Germline-derived CDR1 and CDR2 are MNHEY and SVGAGI. V lost 9 bases and J lost 4; bases outside the gene matches: 5. The CDR3 covers 13 residues. The CDR3 is CASSWDRGYEQYF. The CDR3 region has the DNA TGTGCCAGTTCTTGGGACAGGGGGTACGAGCAGTACTTC.

The rearrangement links TRBV19 to TRBJ2-3, with TRBD2 identical over 9 bases. CDR1 LNHDA and CDR2 SQIVND come from the germline V gene (reference sequence). The CDR3 is 13 residues long. V gave up 10 bases and J gave up 1 base; unmatched junction bases: 3. CDR3 residues: CATRLAGTDTQYF. CDR3 DNA sequence: TGTGCCACCCGACTAGCGGGCACAGATACGCAGTATTTT.

The chain carries TRBV30 and TRBJ1-2; 9 bases match TRBD1. V trimming: 0 bases; J trimming: 7 bases; junction bases outside the gene matches: 3. Germline V gives CDR1 GTSNPN, CDR2 SVGIG (reference sequence). This CDR3 has 13 residues. The CDR3 coding sequence is TGTGCCTGGAGTGTAGGGACAGGGACTGGCTACACCTTC. Translating it yields CAWSVGTGTGYTF.

The chain joins TRBV2 to TRBJ2-1, with a tentative D call TRBD2 (5 bases). The CDR3 totals 15 residues. Germline CDR1 SNHLY, CDR2 FYNNEI. Between the trimmed V and J ends, which lost 7 bases and 6 bases, there was a span of 19 bases. For the CDR3, the DNA is TGTGCCAGCAAGTCATCACTAGTTGATACCAATGAGCAGTTCTTC. Translated, it gives CASKSSLVDTNEQFF. The full variable domain, in which reference TRBV2 and TRBJ2-1 provide the parts outside the CDR3, is EPEVTQTPSHQVTQMGQEVILRCVPISNHLYFYWYRQILGQKVEFLVSFYNNEISEKSEIFDDQFSVERPDGSNFTLKIRSTKLEDSAMYFCASKSSLVDTNEQFFGPGTRLTVL.

The chain is built from TRBV18 and TRBJ2-2, with no clear D. This CDR3 has 15 amino acids. Trimming took 1 base from V and 5 from J, leaving 11 bases between them. Germline values: CDR1 KGHSH, CDR2 LQKENI. The CDR3 loop is CASSPRPSRTGELFF. The CDR3 DNA is TGTGCCAGCTCACCACGACCGTCGCGGACCGGGGAGCTGTTTTTT.

V gene TRBV18 combines with J gene TRBJ2-3; a possible D gene is TRBD1 (6 bases). CDR1 is KGHSH and CDR2 is LQKENI in the germline V gene. The CDR3 has 15 residues. Trimming left V 4 bases short and J 9 bases short, with 20 bases between. CDR3 residues: CASSLQGTDPLTQYF. In DNA, the CDR3 is TGTGCCAGCTCACTACAGGGTACGGACCCATTAACGCAGTATTTT.

V gene TRBV19 combines with J gene TRBJ2-7, with 9 bases aligning to TRBD1. The length of the CDR3 is 14 residues. The V segment lost 5 bases and the J segment 5 bases; nucleotides outside the gene matches: 7. The germline gives CDR1 LNHDA, CDR2 SQIVND (reference sequence). This CDR3 reads CASSPPGQGDEQYF. The CDR3 nucleotides are TGTGCCAGTAGTCCGCCGGGACAGGGCGACGAGCAGTACTTC. Variable domain in full (rest from reference TRBV19 and TRBJ2-7): DGGITQSPKYLFRKEGQNVTLSCEQNLNHDAMYWYRQDPGQGLRLIYYSQIVNDFQKGDIAEGYSVSREKKESFPLTVTSAQKNPTAFYLCASSPPGQGDEQYFGPGTRLTVT.

The chain is built from TRBV25-1 and TRBJ1-4; 8 nucleotides line up with TRBD1. This CDR3 is built from 17 residues. V dropped 3 bases and J dropped 0; count of bases not matched to a gene: 6. The germline V gene has CDR1 MGHDK and CDR2 SYGVNS. CDR3 sequence: CASSDGTGGSTNEKLFF. DNA of the CDR3: TGTGCCAGCAGTGATGGGACAGGCGGCTCAACTAATGAAAAACTGTTTTTT.

This clone is a singleton in its sample. The chain employs TRBV19 and TRBJ1-5; TRBD1 might be the D (6 bases). From germline, CDR1 is LNHDA and CDR2 SQIVND (reference sequence). The CDR3 contains 16 residues. V gave up 6 bases and J gave up 1 base, with 16 bases separating them. As DNA, the CDR3 is TGTGCCAGTAGAGAGTACAGGGTTCTGAGCAATCAGCCCCAGCATTTT. The encoded protein is CASREYRVLSNQPQHF. The full variable domain, with the rest looked up from reference TRBV19 and TRBJ1-5, is DGGITQSPKYLFRKEGQNVTLSCEQNLNHDAMYWYRQDPGQGLRLIYYSQIVNDFQKGDIAEGYSVSREKKESFPLTVTSAQKNPTAFYLCASREYRVLSNQPQHFGDGTRLSIL.

V is TRBV18 and J is TRBJ2-2; tentatively, D is TRBD2 (6 bases). Trimming left V 3 bases short and J 0 bases short, with 14 bases between. The CDR3 consists of 17 residues. In germline, CDR1 is KGHSH, CDR2 LQKENI. CDR3 in DNA: TGTGCCAGCTCACCCAACGGAGGGCCAGCGAACACCGGGGAGCTGTTTTTT. This sequence encodes CASSPNGGPANTGELFF.

The chain is built from TRBV28 and TRBJ1-2; D possibly corresponds to TRBD1 (5 bases). Germline assignment: CDR1 MDHEN and CDR2 SYDVKM. This CDR3 is built from 15 residues. Between the trimmed V and J ends, which lost 1 base and 7 bases, there was a span of 16 bases. CDR3 in amino acids: CASSLSSGDGGGYTF. The CDR3 region has the DNA TGTGCCAGCAGTTTATCGTCCGGGGACGGGGGTGGCTACACCTTC.

The chain uses TRBV30 and TRBJ1-3, with D hard to call. Germline loops: CDR1 GTSNPN, CDR2 SVGIG (reference sequence). This CDR3 has 15 amino acids. V was pared by 0 bases and J by 0 bases, with 9 bases between. CDR3 residues: CAWSVPPNSGNTIYF. CDR3 bases: TGTGCCTGGAGTGTACCACCTAACTCTGGAAACACCATATATTTT.